Listed below are T cell receptor beta chains from one sample, sequenced in a study of T-cell memory formation after mild COVID-19. Via MiXCR, TCRdb re-called the 5' RACE reads, giving one row per CDR3 protein. This table holds some 150,000 distinct CDR3 sequences, about a fifth found once. Sequencing used PBMCs or a T cell subset sorted from them (not recorded which). Receptors were obtained from an adult woman who had mild COVID-19 (a few samples of this study predate the infection). Cell type and time point are not known. The CDR3 runs from the conserved cysteine through the conserved F or W. D genes are given only for firm matches. Not all rows give a size; the values are once, few, many and, for expanded clones, a class.

cdr3_nt: TGCAGCGCGAGAGGGACAGCCGAAGAGACCCAGTACTTC
cdr3_aa: CSARGTAEETQYF
d_call: TRBD1
cdr3_length: 13
v_call: TRBV29-1
clone_size: few
j_call: TRBJ2-5

cdr3_nt: TGTGCCAGCAGCGCGGGACAGGGGTATACAGATACGCAGTATTTT
cdr3_aa: CASSAGQGYTDTQYF
d_call: TRBD1
cdr3_length: 15
v_call: TRBV5-6
clone_size: few
j_call: TRBJ2-3

cdr3_nt: TGTGCCAGCAGTTTCATCCGTTCCAGGCACGAGCAGTACTTC
cdr3_aa: CASSFIRSRHEQYF
d_call: .
cdr3_length: 14
v_call: TRBV6-5
clone_size: .
j_call: TRBJ2-7

cdr3_nt: TGTGCCAGCAGTCCTCGACAGGGGGCAGGCGGCTACACCTTC
cdr3_aa: CASSPRQGAGGYTF
d_call: TRBD1
cdr3_length: 14
v_call: TRBV12-3/TRBV12-4
clone_size: few
j_call: TRBJ1-2

cdr3_nt: TGTGCCAGCAGCTTCCAAACTAGCGGCCGTGGTGACGAGCAGTACTTC
cdr3_aa: CASSFQTSGRGDEQYF
d_call: TRBD2
cdr3_length: 16
v_call: TRBV7-2
clone_size: few
j_call: TRBJ2-7

cdr3_nt: TGTGCCAGCAGTTTACAGCTCGGGGACACCATATATTTT
cdr3_aa: CASSLQLGDTIYF
d_call: .
cdr3_length: 13
v_call: TRBV12-3/TRBV12-4
clone_size: few
j_call: TRBJ1-3

cdr3_nt: TGTGCCAGCAGCGGCTCCCAGGGACTAGCGGGAGGGAATCCCACCGGGGAGCTGTTTTTT
cdr3_aa: CASSGSQGLAGGNPTGELFF
d_call: TRBD2
cdr3_length: 20
v_call: TRBV9
clone_size: few
j_call: TRBJ2-2

cdr3_nt: TGCAGTGCTAGAGAGGCAGGGGGCCTCTACGAGCAGTACTTC
cdr3_aa: CSAREAGGLYEQYF
d_call: TRBD1
cdr3_length: 14
v_call: TRBV20-1
clone_size: few
j_call: TRBJ2-7

cdr3_nt: TGCAGTGCTTCGGGACAGAAGAGCAATCAGCCCCAGCATTTT
cdr3_aa: CSASGQKSNQPQHF
d_call: TRBD1
cdr3_length: 14
v_call: TRBV20-1
clone_size: .
j_call: TRBJ1-5

cdr3_nt: TGCAGTGCTAGAGATCCTAGCGGGAGTTACAATGAGCAGTTCTTC
cdr3_aa: CSARDPSGSYNEQFF
d_call: TRBD2
cdr3_length: 15
v_call: TRBV20-1
clone_size: few
j_call: TRBJ2-1

cdr3_nt: TGCGCCAGCAGCCCTCTCAGGACAGGGGTAGCCTACGAGCAGTACTTC
cdr3_aa: CASSPLRTGVAYEQYF
d_call: TRBD1
cdr3_length: 16
v_call: TRBV5-1
clone_size: few
j_call: TRBJ2-7

cdr3_nt: TGTGCCAGCAGTTACTCGAGGGGCACAGATACGCAGTATTTT
cdr3_aa: CASSYSRGTDTQYF
d_call: .
cdr3_length: 14
v_call: TRBV6-2/TRBV6-3
clone_size: few
j_call: TRBJ2-3

cdr3_nt: TGTGCCAGTAGTATAGGGGGGGCAGGGACTGAAGCTTTCTTT
cdr3_aa: CASSIGGAGTEAFF
d_call: .
cdr3_length: 14
v_call: TRBV19
clone_size: .
j_call: TRBJ1-1

cdr3_nt: TGTGCCAGCGGCGCAGGGCTTAACACTGAAGCTTTCTTT
cdr3_aa: CASGAGLNTEAFF
d_call: .
cdr3_length: 13
v_call: TRBV5-4
clone_size: .
j_call: TRBJ1-1

cdr3_nt: TGCAGCGTTGACTCGGGACAGATGAACTATGGCTACACCTTC
cdr3_aa: CSVDSGQMNYGYTF
d_call: TRBD1
cdr3_length: 14
v_call: TRBV29-1
clone_size: many
j_call: TRBJ1-2

cdr3_nt: TGTGCCAGCTCACCGTCCGGGACAGGGGTTGTCTATGGCTACACCTTC
cdr3_aa: CASSPSGTGVVYGYTF
d_call: TRBD1
cdr3_length: 16
v_call: TRBV18
clone_size: .
j_call: TRBJ1-2

cdr3_nt: TGTGCCAGCAGCTCCATCCCCGGGGAGCTGTTTTTT
cdr3_aa: CASSSIPGELFF
d_call: .
cdr3_length: 12
v_call: TRBV13
clone_size: few
j_call: TRBJ2-2

cdr3_nt: TGCGCCAGCAGCTTACAGGGGGTTGGTCAGCCCCAGCATTTT
cdr3_aa: CASSLQGVGQPQHF
d_call: TRBD1
cdr3_length: 14
v_call: TRBV5-1
clone_size: once
j_call: TRBJ1-5

cdr3_nt: TGTGCCAGCAGTTATTTGGACAGGAGCTCCTATAATTCACCCCTCCACTTT
cdr3_aa: CASSYLDRSSYNSPLHF
d_call: TRBD1
cdr3_length: 17
v_call: TRBV6-5
clone_size: .
j_call: TRBJ1-6

cdr3_nt: TGTGCCAGCAGTGTAGAGACCCAGTACTTC
cdr3_aa: CASSVETQYF
d_call: .
cdr3_length: 10
v_call: TRBV2
clone_size: few
j_call: TRBJ2-5

cdr3_nt: TGCAGTGCCAAGAACCAAGGGGCGCTAGGTTCACCCCTCCACTTT
cdr3_aa: CSAKNQGALGSPLHF
d_call: .
cdr3_length: 15
v_call: TRBV20-1
clone_size: few
j_call: TRBJ1-6

cdr3_nt: TGCAGTGCTAGTGCGGGAGCCCCTGACACCGGGGAGCTGTTTTTT
cdr3_aa: CSASAGAPDTGELFF
d_call: TRBD2
cdr3_length: 15
v_call: TRBV20-1
clone_size: many
j_call: TRBJ2-2

cdr3_nt: TGCAGCGTTGAAGGTGTTGGCTATGGCTACACCTTC
cdr3_aa: CSVEGVGYGYTF
d_call: .
cdr3_length: 12
v_call: TRBV29-1
clone_size: .
j_call: TRBJ1-2

cdr3_nt: TGCGCCAGCAGCTTGGGTCACCGGGACATCCTCTATGGCTACACCTTC
cdr3_aa: CASSLGHRDILYGYTF
d_call: .
cdr3_length: 16
v_call: TRBV5-1
clone_size: few
j_call: TRBJ1-2

cdr3_nt: TGCGCCAGCAGCTTGCACGAATCGGGTGAAAAACTGTTTTTT
cdr3_aa: CASSLHESGEKLFF
d_call: .
cdr3_length: 14
v_call: TRBV5-1
clone_size: once
j_call: TRBJ1-4

cdr3_nt: TGCAGTGCTGGGACAGGGGGAGAGACCCAGTACTTC
cdr3_aa: CSAGTGGETQYF
d_call: TRBD1
cdr3_length: 12
v_call: TRBV20-1
clone_size: few
j_call: TRBJ2-5

cdr3_nt: TGTGCCAGCAGCCCCGCAGCGGGGATACAAGAGACCCAGTACTTC
cdr3_aa: CASSPAAGIQETQYF
d_call: TRBD2
cdr3_length: 15
v_call: TRBV6-6
clone_size: .
j_call: TRBJ2-5

cdr3_nt: TGTGCCAGCAGTTACTCTAGAGGGAGGGGAGATACGCAGTATTTT
cdr3_aa: CASSYSRGRGDTQYF
d_call: TRBD2
cdr3_length: 15
v_call: TRBV6-2/TRBV6-3
clone_size: .
j_call: TRBJ2-3

cdr3_nt: TGTGCCACCAGTGACCGGGCACTACAAGAGACCCAGTACTTC
cdr3_aa: CATSDRALQETQYF
d_call: .
cdr3_length: 14
v_call: TRBV24-1
clone_size: .
j_call: TRBJ2-5

cdr3_nt: TGTGCCAGCAGTCGCGCGACAGGGTCCAATGAGCAGTTCTTC
cdr3_aa: CASSRATGSNEQFF
d_call: TRBD1
cdr3_length: 14
v_call: TRBV12-3/TRBV12-4
clone_size: few
j_call: TRBJ2-1

cdr3_nt: TGTGCCAGCTCACGAGGGGACACTGAAGCTTTCTTT
cdr3_aa: CASSRGDTEAFF
d_call: .
cdr3_length: 12
v_call: TRBV18
clone_size: .
j_call: TRBJ1-1

cdr3_nt: TGTGCCATCAGCGGGGCCTCTGGGGCCAACGTCCTGACTTTC
cdr3_aa: CAISGASGANVLTF
d_call: .
cdr3_length: 14
v_call: TRBV10-3
clone_size: few
j_call: TRBJ2-6

cdr3_nt: TGCGCCAGCAGCCTCCCCCCCTTTGGCCCCCAGAATGAGCAGTTCTTC
cdr3_aa: CASSLPPFGPQNEQFF
d_call: .
cdr3_length: 16
v_call: TRBV4-1
clone_size: .
j_call: TRBJ2-1

cdr3_nt: TGTGCCAGCTCCCCCTCCGCAGGGAGGATAAGGAGTGAAAAACTGTTTTTT
cdr3_aa: CASSPSAGRIRSEKLFF
d_call: .
cdr3_length: 17
v_call: TRBV12-3/TRBV12-4
clone_size: .
j_call: TRBJ1-4

cdr3_nt: TGCGCCAGCAGCTTGGTTGCGGGATCGGGCACTGAAGCTTTCTTT
cdr3_aa: CASSLVAGSGTEAFF
d_call: .
cdr3_length: 15
v_call: TRBV5-1
clone_size: .
j_call: TRBJ1-1

cdr3_nt: TGCAGTGCTAAGCCGGGACACGAAAGGGGGACTGAAGCTTTCTTT
cdr3_aa: CSAKPGHERGTEAFF
d_call: .
cdr3_length: 15
v_call: TRBV20-1
clone_size: few
j_call: TRBJ1-1

cdr3_nt: TGCGCCAGCAGCTTGGACCCGGGACGGCCTGAAGCTTTCTTT
cdr3_aa: CASSLDPGRPEAFF
d_call: .
cdr3_length: 14
v_call: TRBV5-1
clone_size: .
j_call: TRBJ1-1